The source of this T cell receptor beta chain is a study of beta chain features in type 1 diabetes. About the study: Researchers looked at fewer than 120,000,000 sorted cells across all samples.

In the case of this clone: No antigen is known for it.

Study conclusions and caveats: Shorter TCRB CDR3s, moderately but significantly so, marked every one of the four CD4+ subsets in Type 1 diabetes patients. The study found that naive, central memory and Treg TCRB repertoires appeared more similar in patients than in healthy donors.

Expressed TCRB transcripts were sequenced after all isolated RNA was converted to cDNA. Method: immunoSEQ multiplex PCR; TCRdb's copy keeps in-frame clones and lacks some. The profile covers under 900,000 clones, with 15% to 20% appearing a single time and around 0.02% taken by the ten largest. In germline, CDR1 is KGHSH, CDR2 LQKENI. V dropped 0 bases and J dropped 3 bases, with 8 bases sitting between them. The CDR3 length is 15 residues. V is TRBV18 and J is TRBJ1-4; D gene uncertain. Sequencing was carried out using naive CD4+ T cells from blood. The receptor comes from a woman younger than 35 in good health. In DNA, the CDR3 is TGTGCCAGCTCACCACCGGGGTTGTCTAATGAAAAACTGTTTTTT. Amino acids: CASSPPGLSNEKLFF.